This TCR beta chain is from a study of blood T cells in healthy people across ages. The germline V gene has CDR1 SSHAT and CDR2 FNYEAQ (reference sequence). This CDR3 spans 15 amino acids. Primed by a sample-barcoded 5' primer and a J-beta primer mix, a second PCR proceeded for roughly 7 to 11 cycles. MiXCR, applied by TCRdb to the 5' RACE reads, yields one record per CDR3 protein. The table has 750,000 to 950,000 distinct CDR3 sequences, roughly 24% seen once. Russia was home to the donors, healthy Caucasian individuals aged roughly 6 to 100. This clonotype occurred a few times. One junction end disagrees with the germline gene, perhaps due to a read error. These records were also assigned to another study, of T cells of mothers and their children.

The sample taken for sequencing was blood. V and J are TRBV7-7 and TRBJ1-1; the D gene is possibly TRBD1 (6 bases). This receptor was obtained from a boy between 10 and 17 years old in good health. The CDR3 reads CASSSRDTMNTEAFF. The CDR3 coding sequence is TGTGCTAGCAGCTCCAGGGACACCATGAACACTGAAGCTTTCTTT. The full variable domain, completed using reference TRBV7-7 and TRBJ1-1, is GAGVSQSPRYKVTKRGQDVTLRCDPISSHATLYWYQQALGQGPEFLTYFNYEAQPDKSGLPSDRFSAERPEGSISTLTIQRTEQRDSAMYRCASSSRDTMNTEAFFGQGTRLTVV.